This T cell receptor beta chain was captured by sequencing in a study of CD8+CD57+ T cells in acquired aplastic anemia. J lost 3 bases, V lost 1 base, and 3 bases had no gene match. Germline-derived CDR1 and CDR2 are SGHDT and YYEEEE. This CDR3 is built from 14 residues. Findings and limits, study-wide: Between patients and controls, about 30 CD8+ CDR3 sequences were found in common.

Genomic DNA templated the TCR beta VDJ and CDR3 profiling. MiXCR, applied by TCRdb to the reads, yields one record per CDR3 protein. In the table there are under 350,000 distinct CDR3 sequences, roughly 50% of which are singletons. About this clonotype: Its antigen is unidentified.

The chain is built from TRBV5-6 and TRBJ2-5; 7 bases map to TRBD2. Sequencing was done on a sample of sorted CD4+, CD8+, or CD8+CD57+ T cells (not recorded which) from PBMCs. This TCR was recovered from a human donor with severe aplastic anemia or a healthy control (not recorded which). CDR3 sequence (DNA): TGTGCCAGCAGCTTGTGGGGGGGAAAAGAGACCCAGTACTTC. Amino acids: CASSLWGGKETQYF.